The 3 T cell receptor beta chains below were found in one sample sequenced in a study of response to subunit inactivated influenza vaccine. TCRdb re-called the RT-PCR reads through MiXCR, storing one row per CDR3 protein. The repertoire includes more than 400,000 distinct CDR3 sequences, about 7.2% of them detected once, and approximately 14% sits in the top ten. Here the sequenced sample was PBMCs from blood, taken around 2 years after vaccination. The receptor source for this set is a man in his fifties or sixties who received an inactivated influenza vaccine.

Only a few counts were recorded for this clonotype. J is TRBJ1-2 and V is TRBV5-1; possibly TRBD1 for D (6 bases). Trimming shortened V by 4 bases and J by 4 bases, and 11 bases separated the two germline ends. Per the germline V gene, CDR1 is SGHRS and CDR2 is YFSETQ. This CDR3 contains 13 residues. For the CDR3, the DNA is TGCGCCAGCAGCCCGACGGACAGCTATGGCTACACCTTC. Protein: CASSPTDSYGYTF.

This sequence joins TRBV6-5 and TRBJ2-7; D is perhaps TRBD1 (8 bases). Trimming removed 4 bases at V and 1 base at J, with 11 bases between. The germline gives CDR1 MNHEY, CDR2 SVGAGI. The CDR3 is made up of 14 amino acids. This CDR3 reads CASSSQGGSYEQYF. The CDR3 DNA reads as TGTGCCAGCAGTTCACAGGGGGGGTCCTACGAGCAGTACTTC.

This clonotype was counted only a few times. The DNA for the CDR3 is TGTGCCAGCTATACTCCCAAGGGCCCGGACTATGGCTACACCTTC. Its protein is CASYTPKGPDYGYTF. The chain is built from TRBV12-3 or TRBV12-4 and TRBJ1-2, with D uncertain. The CDR3 loop spans 15 amino acids. V was clipped by 8 bases and J by 3 bases, with 19 bases between them.